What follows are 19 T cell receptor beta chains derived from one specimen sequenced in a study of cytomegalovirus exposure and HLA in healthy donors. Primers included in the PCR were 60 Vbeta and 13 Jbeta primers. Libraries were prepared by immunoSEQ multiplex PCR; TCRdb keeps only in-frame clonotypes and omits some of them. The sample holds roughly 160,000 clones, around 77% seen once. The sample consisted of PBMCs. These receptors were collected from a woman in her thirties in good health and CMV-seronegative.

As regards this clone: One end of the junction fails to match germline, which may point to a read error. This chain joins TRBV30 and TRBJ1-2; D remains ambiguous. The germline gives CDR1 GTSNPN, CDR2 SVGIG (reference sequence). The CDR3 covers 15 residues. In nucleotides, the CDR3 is TGTGCCTGGAGTGTACGTCGGAAGCTGAACTATGGCTACCCCTTC. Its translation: CAWSVRRKLNYGYPF. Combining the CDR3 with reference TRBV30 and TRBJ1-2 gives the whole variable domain SQTIHQWPATLVQPVGSPLSLECTVEGTSNPNLYWYRQAAGRGLQLLFYSVGIGQISSEVPQNLSASRPQDRQFILSSKKLLLSDSGFYLCAWSVRRKLNYGYPFGSGTRLTVV.

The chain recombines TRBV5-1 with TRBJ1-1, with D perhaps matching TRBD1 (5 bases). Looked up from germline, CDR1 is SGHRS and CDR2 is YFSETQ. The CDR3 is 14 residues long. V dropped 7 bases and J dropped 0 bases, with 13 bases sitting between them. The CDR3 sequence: CASRSTALNTEAFF. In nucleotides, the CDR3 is TGCGCCAGCCGATCGACAGCACTGAACACTGAAGCTTTCTTT.

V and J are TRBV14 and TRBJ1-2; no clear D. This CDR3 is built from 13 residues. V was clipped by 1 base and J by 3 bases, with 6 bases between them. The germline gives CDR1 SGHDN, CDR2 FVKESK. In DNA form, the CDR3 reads TGTGCCAGCAGCCAAGCTCTTGACTATGGCTACACCTTC. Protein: CASSQALDYGYTF.

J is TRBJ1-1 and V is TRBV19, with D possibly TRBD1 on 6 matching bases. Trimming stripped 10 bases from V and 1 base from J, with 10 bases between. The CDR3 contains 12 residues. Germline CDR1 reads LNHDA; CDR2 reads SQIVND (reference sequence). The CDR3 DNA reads TGTGCCATTCACAGGGCGAACACTGAAGCTTTCTTT. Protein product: CAIHRANTEAFF.

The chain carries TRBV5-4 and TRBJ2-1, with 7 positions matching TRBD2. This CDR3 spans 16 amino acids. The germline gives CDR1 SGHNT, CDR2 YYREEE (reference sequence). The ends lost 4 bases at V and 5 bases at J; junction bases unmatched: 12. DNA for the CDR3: TGTGCCAGCAGCAAGGCTCGGCTAGCGGAAGACAATGAGCAGTTCTTC. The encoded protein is CASSKARLAEDNEQFF.

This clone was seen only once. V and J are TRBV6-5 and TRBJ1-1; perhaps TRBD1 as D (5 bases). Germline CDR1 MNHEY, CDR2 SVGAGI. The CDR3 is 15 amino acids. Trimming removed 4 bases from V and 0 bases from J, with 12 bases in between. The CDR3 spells CASSSTATMNTEAFF. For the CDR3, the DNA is TGTGCCAGCAGTTCGACAGCTACTATGAACACTGAAGCTTTCTTT.

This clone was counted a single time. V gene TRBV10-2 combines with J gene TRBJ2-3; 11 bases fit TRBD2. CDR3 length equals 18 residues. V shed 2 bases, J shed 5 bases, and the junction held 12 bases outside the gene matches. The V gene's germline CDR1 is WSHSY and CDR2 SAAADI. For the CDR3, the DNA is TGCGCCAGCAGTGAGCCGGGACTAGCGGTAACAGCGGGAGATACGCAGTATTTT. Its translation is CASSEPGLAVTAGDTQYF.

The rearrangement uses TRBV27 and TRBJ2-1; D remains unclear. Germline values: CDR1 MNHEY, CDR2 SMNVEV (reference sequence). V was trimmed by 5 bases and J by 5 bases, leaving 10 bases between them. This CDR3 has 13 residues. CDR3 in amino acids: CASSQLLNNEQFF. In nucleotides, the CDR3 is TGTGCCAGCAGTCAACTACTGAACAATGAGCAGTTCTTC.

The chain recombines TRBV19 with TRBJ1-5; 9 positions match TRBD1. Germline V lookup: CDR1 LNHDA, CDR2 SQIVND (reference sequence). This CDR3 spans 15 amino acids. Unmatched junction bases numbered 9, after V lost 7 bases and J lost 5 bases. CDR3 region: CASMRDREGDQPQHF. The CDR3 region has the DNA TGTGCCAGTATGCGGGACAGGGAGGGGGATCAGCCCCAGCATTTT.

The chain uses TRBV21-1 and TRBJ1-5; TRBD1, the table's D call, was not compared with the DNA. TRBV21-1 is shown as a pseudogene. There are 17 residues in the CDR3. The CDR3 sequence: CASREGRGHVSNQPQHF. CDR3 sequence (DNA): TGTGCCAGCAGGGAGGGCAGGGGGCACGTTAGCAATCAGCCCCAGCATTTT.

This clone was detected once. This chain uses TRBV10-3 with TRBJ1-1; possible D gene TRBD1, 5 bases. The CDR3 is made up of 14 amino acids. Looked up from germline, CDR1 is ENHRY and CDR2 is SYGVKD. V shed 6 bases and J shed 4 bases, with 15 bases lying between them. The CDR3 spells CAISLRERATEAFF. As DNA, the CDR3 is TGTGCCATCAGCCTCAGGGAGCGGGCCACTGAAGCTTTCTTT.

This CDR3 is CAWSVGGWYNSPLHF. The CDR3 region has the DNA TGTGCCTGGAGTGTAGGCGGCTGGTATAATTCACCCCTCCACTTT. The gene calls are TRBV30 and TRBJ1-6; D remains unclear. CDR3 length: 15 residues. The germline CDR1 and CDR2 sequences are GTSNPN and SVGIG (reference sequence). V was pared by 0 bases and J by 4 bases, with 10 bases between.

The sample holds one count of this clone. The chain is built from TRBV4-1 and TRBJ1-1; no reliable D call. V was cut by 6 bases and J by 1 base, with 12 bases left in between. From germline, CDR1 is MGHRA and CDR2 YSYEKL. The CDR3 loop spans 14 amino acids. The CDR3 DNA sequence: TGCGCCAGCAGGGCCGGACTGACGAACACTGAAGCTTTCTTT. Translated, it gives CASRAGLTNTEAFF.

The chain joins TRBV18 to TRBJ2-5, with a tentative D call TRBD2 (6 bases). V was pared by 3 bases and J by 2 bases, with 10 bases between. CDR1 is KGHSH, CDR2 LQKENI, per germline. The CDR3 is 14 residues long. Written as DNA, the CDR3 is TGTGCCAGCTCACCGCAAGGAGGGCAAGAGACCCAGTACTTC. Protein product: CASSPQGGQETQYF.

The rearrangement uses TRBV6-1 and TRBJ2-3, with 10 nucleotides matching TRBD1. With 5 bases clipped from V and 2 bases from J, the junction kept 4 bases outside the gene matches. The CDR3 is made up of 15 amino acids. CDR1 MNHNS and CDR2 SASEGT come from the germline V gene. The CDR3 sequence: CASSKGTGDTDTQYF. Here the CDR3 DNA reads TGTGCCAGCAGTAAAGGGACAGGGGACACAGATACGCAGTATTTT.

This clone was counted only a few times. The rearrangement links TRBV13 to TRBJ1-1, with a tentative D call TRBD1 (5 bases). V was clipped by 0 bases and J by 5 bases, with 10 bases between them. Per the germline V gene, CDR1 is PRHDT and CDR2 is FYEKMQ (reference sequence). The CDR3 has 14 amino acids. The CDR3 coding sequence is TGTGCCAGCAGCTTAGGTACGGGGGGTACTGAAGCTTTCTTT. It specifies CASSLGTGGTEAFF. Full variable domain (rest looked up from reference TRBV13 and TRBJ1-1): AAGVIQSPRHLIKEKRETATLKCYPIPRHDTVYWYQQGPGQDPQFLISFYEKMQSDKGSIPDRFSAQQFSDYHSELNMSSLELGDSALYFCASSLGTGGTEAFFGQGTRLTVV.

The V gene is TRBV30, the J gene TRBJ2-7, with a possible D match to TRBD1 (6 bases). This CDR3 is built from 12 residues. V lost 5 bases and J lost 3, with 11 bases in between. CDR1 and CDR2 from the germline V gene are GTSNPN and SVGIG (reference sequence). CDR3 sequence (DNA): TGTGCCTGGTACAGGGACCGCTACGAGCAGTACTTC. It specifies CAWYRDRYEQYF. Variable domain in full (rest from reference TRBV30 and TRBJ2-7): SQTIHQWPATLVQPVGSPLSLECTVEGTSNPNLYWYRQAAGRGLQLLFYSVGIGQISSEVPQNLSASRPQDRQFILSSKKLLLSDSGFYLCAWYRDRYEQYFGPGTRLTVT.

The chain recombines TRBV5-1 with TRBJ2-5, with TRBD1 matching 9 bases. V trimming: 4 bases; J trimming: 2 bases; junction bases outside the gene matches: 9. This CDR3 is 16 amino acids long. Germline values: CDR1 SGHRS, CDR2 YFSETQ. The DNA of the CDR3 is TGCGCCAGCAGCCCCGCAATAGGGACAGGGCAAGAGACCCAGTACTTC. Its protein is CASSPAIGTGQETQYF.

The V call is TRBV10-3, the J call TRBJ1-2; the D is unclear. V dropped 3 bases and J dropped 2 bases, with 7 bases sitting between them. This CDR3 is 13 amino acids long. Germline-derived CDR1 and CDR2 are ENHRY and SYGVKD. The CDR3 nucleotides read TGTGCCATCAGTGAAGAACAGAACTATGGCTACACCTTC. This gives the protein CAISEEQNYGYTF.